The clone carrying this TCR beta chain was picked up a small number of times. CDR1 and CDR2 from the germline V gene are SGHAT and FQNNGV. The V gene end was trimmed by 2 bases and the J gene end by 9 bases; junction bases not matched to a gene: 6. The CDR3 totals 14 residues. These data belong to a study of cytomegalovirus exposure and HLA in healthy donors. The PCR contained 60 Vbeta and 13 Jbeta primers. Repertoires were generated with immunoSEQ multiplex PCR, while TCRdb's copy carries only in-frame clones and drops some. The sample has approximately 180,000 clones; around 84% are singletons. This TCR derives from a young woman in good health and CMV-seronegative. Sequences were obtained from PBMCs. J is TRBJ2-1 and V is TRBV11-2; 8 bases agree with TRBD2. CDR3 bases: TGTGCCAGCAGCTTAATCACTAGCGGTACTGAGCAGTTCTTC. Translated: CASSLITSGTEQFF. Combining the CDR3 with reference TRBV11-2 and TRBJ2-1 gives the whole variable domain EAGVAQSPRYKIIEKRQSVAFWCNPISGHATLYWYQQILGQGPKLLIQFQNNGVVDDSQLPKDRFSAERLKGVDSTLKIQPAKLEDSAVYLCASSLITSGTEQFFGPGTRLTVL.